These T cell receptor beta chains were read from a single sample in a study of cytomegalovirus exposure and HLA in healthy donors. Only in-frame clones appear in the TCRdb table, and some are missing; sequencing was by immunoSEQ multiplex PCR. The sample lists fewer than 140,000 clones; 70% to 80% were seen once. Material: PBMCs. The receptors shown here come from a female donor in good health and CMV-seronegative. Each CDR3 is given without its conserved first and last residue.

v_gene	j_gene	CDR3aa
TRBV5-1	TRBJ2-7	ASSLLPGGGEQY
TRBV2	TRBJ2-7	ASSQGQYYEQY
TRBV29-1	TRBJ1-2	SVGTGTGAYYGYT
TRBV25-1	TRBJ2-1	ASSKGASSYNEQF
TRBV9	TRBJ1-1	ASSGFVGQFNEAF
TRBV6-5	TRBJ2-3	ASSWSVSTDTQY
TRBV10-1	TRBJ2-2	ASSDRGHGGELF
TRBV18	TRBJ1-1	ASSPGAPNTEAF
TRBV7-8	TRBJ2-1	ASSLPTSGEGGYNEQF
TRBV7-8	TRBJ2-7	ASSPSSYEQY
TRBV6-6	TRBJ2-7	ASSSPTTGVSYEQY
TRBV7-9	TRBJ2-7	ASSRDRAEQY
TRBV6-1	TRBJ1-3	ASNPSLRGNTIY
TRBV18	TRBJ2-7	ASSPPDGSTREQY
TRBV2	TRBJ1-5	ASSEQGAFQPQH
TRBV19	TRBJ2-7	ASSSDRGRTEQY
TRBV6-5	TRBJ2-1	ASSVRRAGYNEQF
TRBV28	TRBJ1-5	ASSFAGPNQPQH
TRBV7-2	TRBJ2-3	ASSSRTSGTDTQY
TRBV6-1	TRBJ2-7	ASSPGHDSYEQY
TRBV25-1	TRBJ1-6	ASSDLGQGNSPLH
TRBV7-2	TRBJ2-1	ASSPDRYYNEQF
TRBV29-1	TRBJ2-7	SVADMTGAYEQY
TRBV28	TRBJ2-7	ASLRQQGEQY
TRBV19	TRBJ2-1	ASSIPGLANEQF
TRBV15	TRBJ2-2	ATSRDQGLPNTGELF
TRBV28	TRBJ2-7	ASSFSSGYEQY
TRBV6-5	TRBJ2-3	ASSTTRGNTQY
TRBV30	TRBJ2-1	AWAGTSGPNEQF
TRBV5-1	TRBJ1-1	ASSLGQGIGTEAF
TRBV11-2	TRBJ2-7	ASSPGTSGPYEQY
TRBV5-1	TRBJ2-7	ASSLGGSYYEQY
TRBV5-5	TRBJ2-7	ASSPGIRYEQY
TRBV28	TRBJ2-7	ASSLGLAGGYEQY
TRBV6-6	TRBJ2-2	ASVRTANTGELF
TRBV6-5	TRBJ1-1	ASSGGGHGGTEAF
TRBV2	TRBJ2-3	ASRTGTSGRGQY
TRBV6-1	TRBJ2-5	ASRLLSLETQY
TRBV14	TRBJ2-5	ASSQESRLAGGQY
TRBV9	TRBJ1-1	ASSVVDIENTEAF
TRBV19	TRBJ2-3	ASNTGDPTDTQY
TRBV28	TRBJ1-3	ASSPLGAGNTIY
TRBV7-9	TRBJ2-1	ASSSPWLAGRDEQF
TRBV27	TRBJ2-3	ASSSSGRAGTDTQY
TRBV28	TRBJ1-4	ASSFADRGAGEKLF
TRBV5-5	TRBJ2-1	ASSLARIKQF
TRBV30	TRBJ1-2	AWTTGFNYGYT
TRBV2	TRBJ2-7	ASSERQGARRLAGSYEQY
TRBV13	TRBJ2-3	ASSSGTGGSDTQY
TRBV10-3	TRBJ1-2	AISENPRGSSARYGYT
TRBV6-5	TRBJ2-3	ASKLEVSTDTQY
TRBV27	TRBJ2-7	ASSLGTGSYEQY
TRBV5-1	TRBJ2-1	ASSAVAGGSREQF
TRBV6-1	TRBJ2-5	ASIRGQVQETQY
TRBV2	TRBJ2-7	ASTDRVYEQY